This TCR beta chain was captured by sequencing in a study of blood T cells in healthy people across ages. Notes on the study in general: Naive CD4+ cells and diversity were both higher in long-lived donors than in aged donors. Per million T cells, TCR beta diversity dropped about linearly as age rose.

Together with a sample-barcoded 5' primer, a J-beta primer mix was included in a second PCR lasting roughly 6 to 12 cycles. Via MiXCR, TCRdb re-called the 5' RACE reads, giving one row per CDR3 protein. The table includes some 930,000 distinct CDR3 sequences, under 35% detected once. With respect to this clonotype: The antigen remains undetermined.

Trimming removed 1 base at V and 6 bases at J, with 10 bases between. The germline V gene encodes CDR1 LNHNV and CDR2 YYDKDF (reference sequence). The CDR3 length is 14 residues. These records were also assigned to another study, of T cells of mothers and their children.

The rearrangement links TRBV15 to TRBJ1-5; D unresolved. This receptor was taken from a woman in her forties in good health. Sequences were obtained from blood. This CDR3 is CATSRAPPSQPQHF. DNA of the CDR3: TGTGCCACCAGCAGAGCCCCCCCTAGTCAGCCCCAGCATTTT.